This TCR beta chain was found in a study of CD8+ T cells in alopecia areata (dated by TCRdb to 2016 to 2019). As for the study more broadly: The treated patients took part in an open-label pilot trial in which moderate-to-severe alopecia areata was treated with oral tofacitinib at 5 to 10 mg twice daily. Tofacitinib was administered for 6 to 18 months, and 6 months of follow-up off drug were then conducted to assess delayed response and recurrence. Disease severity in treated patients was measured with the SALT score, which quantifies the percentage of affected scalp surface area. The study used high-throughput TCRbeta sequencing to examine T cell clonal expansion in alopecia areata, in both the C3H/HeJ mouse model and human patients. Scalp tissue and sorted CD4+ and CD8+ peripheral blood T cells from patchy and totalis/universalis alopecia areata patients and from healthy controls were covered by human TCRbeta sequencing. Biopsies were taken from tofacitinib-treated patients at baseline and again at 4 and 24 weeks into treatment, and several of those patients also had a later scalp biopsy. Scalp clonality was compared among normal scalp (n=4), patchy alopecia areata scalp (n=8), and alopecia totalis/universalis scalp (n=8). The RNA source kit depended on sample type: the PAXgene miRNA kit for fixed scalp, the miRNeasy kit for PBMCs, and the RNeasy kit for mouse skin. TCRbeta CDR3 regions were amplified by immunoSEQ multiplex PCR with 35 Vbeta forward and 13 Jbeta reverse primers. Points the paper makes about the study in general: During tofacitinib treatment, many expanded lesional clones remained in scalp and blood, and this persistence may partly explain relapse after treatment is stopped. Higher clonality and more expanded CD8+ clones were observed in lesional scalp than in normal scalp, particularly in alopecia totalis/universalis, a finding suggestive of antigenic drive. Scalp TCR repertoire analysis is complicated because resident alphabeta T cells in normal human skin are also sequenced, whereas mouse skin is dominated by gammadelta T cells. Scalp clonality and the number of expanded CD8+ clones among the top 100 scalp clones were significantly decreased by tofacitinib. Because the treated cohort was small and had only one nonresponder, larger studies are needed to examine links between baseline CD8+ expansion and response. Shared TCR sequences between patients were less evident than in mice, which may be partly attributable to HLA diversity in the patient population.

The germline V gene (reference sequence) provides CDR1 LNHDA and CDR2 SQIVND. V and J are truncated by 7 bases and 3 bases respectively, leaving an intervening sequence of 13 bases. Spanning cysteine to phenylalanine, the CDR3 consists of 14 amino acids. Kept here is only the CDR3 DNA, which spans 42 bases and is read in frame from base 1. On this clone itself: No cognate antigen has been identified for it. No much larger clone exists at a distance of one base, and base qualities are not known.

Preparation of the library involved the immunoSEQ multiplex PCR assay. RNA was extracted from all samples and reverse transcribed into cDNA as template for TCR sequencing. First-strand cDNA was synthesized with SuperScript III using a 2:1 mix of oligo-dT and random hexamers. A synthetic immune receptor repertoire was used to assess amplification bias, and residual bias was removed computationally. The study's processing was this. Raw reads were preprocessed to remove errors, and CDR3 was defined by IMGT conventions from the conserved cysteine to phenylalanine. Clonality was calculated as 1 minus Shannon entropy normalized by log2 of the number of productive unique TCRs. Whether each scalp clone was CD4 or CD8 was inferred by checking scalp TCRbeta sequences against the CD4 and CD8 repertoires from sorted blood. TCRdb took over this immuneACCESS table, retaining in-frame rearrangements with V and J assigned. Such tables are incomplete; in checked studies, under half of the missing clones stem from an unresolved V gene, and the remainder is unexplained. V and J calls and clone size are as listed in that table; D and trimming were resolved from the DNA. Counted in this sample were approximately 280,000 clones; roughly 50% of them appeared once. The ten most abundant clones make up around 1.8% of the sample.

The time point label here, explained by the study, means: about 25 weeks on oral tofacitinib. In light of the paper, this sample's treatment or condition label describes: oral pan-JAK inhibitor, 5-10 mg twice daily. Lesional scalp punch biopsies and peripheral blood were collected from alopecia areata patients. PBMCs were isolated by density centrifugation and stained for CD3, CD4 and CD8, after which CD4+ and CD8+ T cells were sorted on a FACSAria. The receptor chain draws on TRBV19 and TRBJ1-5, with the D gene call left open. The source is a human donor with alopecia areata. The starting material was CD4+ T cells sorted from blood, obtained at week 24, from a patient treated with tofacitinib. The CDR3 region: CASKDGNHNQPQHF. The nucleotide sequence reads as follows: TGTGCCAGTAAAGACGGTAATCACAATCAGCCCCAGCATTTT.